This T cell receptor (beta chain) is from a study of shared clonotypes between healthy human individuals. As originally analysed: Filtering differed since immunoSEQ provided only junctions, with no quality scores. Data came from immunoSEQ multiplex PCR; TCRdb stores just in-frame clones and leaves some out. Clone size and V and J calls were adopted from that table, with D and trimming inferred from the DNA. The sample lists fewer than 2.5 million clones, 93% seen once, with approximately 0.35% in the top ten. In the case of this clone: Within the sample, other DNA sequences also encode this same CDR3.

The CDR3 sequence is 16 residues long. V was pared by 0 bases and J by 1 base, with 9 bases between. CDR1 and CDR2 (germline): KGHSH, LQKENI. This rearrangement joins TRBV18 to TRBJ2-2, with D unclear. The source is a man younger than 30 in good health. Some clones in this sample may be carry-over from other donors' samples. Sequences were obtained from naive CD4+ T cells from PBMCs. Subset here: CD45RA+ positively selected. The CDR3 spells CASSPPTGRNTGELFF. CDR3 coding DNA: TGTGCCAGCTCACCACCGACCGGCCGGAACACCGGGGAGCTGTTTTTT.